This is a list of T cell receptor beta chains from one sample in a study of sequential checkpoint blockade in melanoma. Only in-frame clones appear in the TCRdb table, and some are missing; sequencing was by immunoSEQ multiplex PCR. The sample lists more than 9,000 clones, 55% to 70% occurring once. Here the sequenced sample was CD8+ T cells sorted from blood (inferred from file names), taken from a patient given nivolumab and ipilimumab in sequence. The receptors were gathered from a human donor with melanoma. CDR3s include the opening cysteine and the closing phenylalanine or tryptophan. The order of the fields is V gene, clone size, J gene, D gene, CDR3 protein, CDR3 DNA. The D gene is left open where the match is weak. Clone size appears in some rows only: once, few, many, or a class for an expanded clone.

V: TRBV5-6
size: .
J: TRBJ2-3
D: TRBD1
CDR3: CASSFGQGIDTQYF
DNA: TGTGCCAGCAGCTTCGGACAGGGGATAGATACGCAGTATTTT

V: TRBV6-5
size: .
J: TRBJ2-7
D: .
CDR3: CASSYLVTRVPYEQYF
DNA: TGTGCCAGCAGTTACCTCGTCACCCGGGTTCCCTACGAGCAGTACTTC

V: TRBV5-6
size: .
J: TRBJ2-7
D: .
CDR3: CASSLTEEQYF
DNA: TGTGCCAGCAGCTTGACAGAAGAGCAGTACTTC

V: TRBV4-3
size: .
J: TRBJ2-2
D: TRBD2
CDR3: CASSWGLAGVGELFF
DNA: TGCGCCAGCAGCTGGGGACTAGCGGGAGTCGGGGAGCTGTTTTTT

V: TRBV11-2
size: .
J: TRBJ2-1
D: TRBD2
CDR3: CASSSAGAGNEQFF
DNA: TGTGCCAGCAGCTCTGCGGGAGCCGGCAATGAGCAGTTCTTC

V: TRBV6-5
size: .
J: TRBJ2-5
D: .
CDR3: CASSKPTDRQETQYF
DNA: TGTGCCAGCAGTAAGCCAACCGACAGGCAAGAGACCCAGTACTTC

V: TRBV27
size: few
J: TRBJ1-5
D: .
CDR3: CASSLLGGDQPQHF
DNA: TGTGCCAGCAGTTTACTTGGGGGGGATCAGCCCCAGCATTTT

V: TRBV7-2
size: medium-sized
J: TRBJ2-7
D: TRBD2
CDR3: CASSLGLAGGSEQYF
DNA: TGTGCCAGCAGCTTAGGTCTAGCGGGAGGGTCGGAGCAGTACTTC

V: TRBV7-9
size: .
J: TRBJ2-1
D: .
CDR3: CASSPARGGPYNEQFF
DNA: TGTGCCAGCAGCCCTGCGCGGGGCGGCCCCTACAATGAGCAGTTCTTC

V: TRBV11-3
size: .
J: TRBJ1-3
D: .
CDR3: CASSLVVGPGNTIYF
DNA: TGTGCCAGCAGCTTAGTGGTGGGCCCTGGAAACACCATATATTTT

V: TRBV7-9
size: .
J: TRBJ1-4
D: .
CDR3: CASSLAVWGRSTNEKLFF
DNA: TGTGCCAGCAGCTTAGCGGTTTGGGGGCGATCAACTAATGAAAAACTGTTTTTT

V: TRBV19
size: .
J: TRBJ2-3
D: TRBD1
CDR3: CASSDIQGLQDTQYF
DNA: TGTGCCAGTAGTGACATACAGGGGCTGCAAGATACGCAGTATTTT

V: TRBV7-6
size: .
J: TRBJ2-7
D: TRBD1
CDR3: CASSLGGTGYEQYF
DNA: TGTGCCAGCAGCTTGGGCGGGACAGGCTACGAGCAGTACTTC

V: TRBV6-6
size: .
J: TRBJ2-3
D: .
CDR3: CASSYSRDTQYF
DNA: TGTGCCAGCAGTTACTCGAGAGATACGCAGTATTTT

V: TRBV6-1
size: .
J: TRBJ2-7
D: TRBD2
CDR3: CASSEDSGGVYEQYF
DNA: TGTGCCAGCAGTGAGGATAGCGGGGGGGTCTACGAGCAGTACTTC

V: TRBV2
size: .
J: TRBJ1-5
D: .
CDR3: CASSAGVDSRDQPQHF
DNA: TGTGCCAGCAGTGCCGGGGTGGACAGCCGTGATCAGCCCCAGCATTTT

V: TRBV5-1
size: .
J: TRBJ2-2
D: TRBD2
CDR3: CASSGASGLARTGGELFF
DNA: TGCGCCAGCAGCGGGGCATCGGGACTAGCGCGCACCGGGGGGGAGCTGTTTTTT

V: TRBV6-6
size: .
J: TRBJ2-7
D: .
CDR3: CATRVGAGYEQYF
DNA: TGTGCCACCCGGGTTGGCGCCGGCTACGAGCAGTACTTC

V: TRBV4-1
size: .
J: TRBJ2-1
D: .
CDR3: CASSQVRTVGQFF
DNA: TGCGCCAGCAGCCAAGTAAGGACAGTTGGGCAGTTCTTC

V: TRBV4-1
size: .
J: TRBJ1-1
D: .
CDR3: CASSPSMRDTEAFF
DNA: TGCGCCAGCAGCCCCTCGATGAGGGACACTGAAGCTTTCTTT

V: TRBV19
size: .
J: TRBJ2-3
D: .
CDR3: CASSIIESNTQYF
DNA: TGTGCCAGTAGTATTATTGAGAGTAACACGCAGTATTTT

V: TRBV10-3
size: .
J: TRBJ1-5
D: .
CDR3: CAISGASTQANQPQHF
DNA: TGTGCCATCAGTGGAGCCTCGACCCAGGCAAATCAGCCCCAGCATTTT

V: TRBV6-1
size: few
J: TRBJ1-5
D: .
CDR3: CASSEAFFIGGRNQPQHF
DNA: TGTGCCAGCAGTGAAGCCTTCTTTATCGGGGGGCGCAATCAGCCCCAGCATTTT

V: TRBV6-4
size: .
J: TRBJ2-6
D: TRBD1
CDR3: CASSGTGSGANVLTF
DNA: TGTGCCAGCAGTGGGACAGGCTCTGGGGCCAACGTCCTGACTTTC

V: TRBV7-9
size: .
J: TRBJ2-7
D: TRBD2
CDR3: CASSSLISGRAPYEQYF
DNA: TGTGCCAGCAGCTCCCTCATTAGCGGGAGGGCCCCCTACGAGCAGTACTTC

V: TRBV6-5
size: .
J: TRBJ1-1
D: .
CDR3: CASNQGNTEAFF
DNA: TGTGCCAGCAATCAGGGTAACACTGAAGCTTTCTTT

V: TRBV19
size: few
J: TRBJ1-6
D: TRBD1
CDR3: CASSILGQGSSPLHF
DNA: TGTGCCAGTAGTATACTAGGACAGGGGTCGTCACCCCTCCACTTT

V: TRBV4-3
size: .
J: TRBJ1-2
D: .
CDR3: CASSQDRGDYGYTF
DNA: TGCGCCAGCAGCCAAGATCGCGGCGACTATGGCTACACCTTC

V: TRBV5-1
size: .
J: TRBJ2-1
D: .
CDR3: CASSNQNRPSSYNEQFF
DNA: TGCGCCAGCAGCAACCAGAACAGGCCGAGCTCCTACAATGAGCAGTTCTTC

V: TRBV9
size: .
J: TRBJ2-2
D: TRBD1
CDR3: CASSFDRVSRTGELFF
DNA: TGTGCCAGCAGCTTCGACAGGGTCTCGCGCACCGGGGAGCTGTTTTTT

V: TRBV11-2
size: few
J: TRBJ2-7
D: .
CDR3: CASSFGTYSYEQYF
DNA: TGTGCCAGCAGCTTTGGGACTTACTCCTACGAGCAGTACTTC

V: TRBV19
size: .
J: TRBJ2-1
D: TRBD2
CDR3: CASSAVAGVSNEQFF
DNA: TGTGCCAGTAGTGCCGTCGCGGGGGTAAGCAATGAGCAGTTCTTC